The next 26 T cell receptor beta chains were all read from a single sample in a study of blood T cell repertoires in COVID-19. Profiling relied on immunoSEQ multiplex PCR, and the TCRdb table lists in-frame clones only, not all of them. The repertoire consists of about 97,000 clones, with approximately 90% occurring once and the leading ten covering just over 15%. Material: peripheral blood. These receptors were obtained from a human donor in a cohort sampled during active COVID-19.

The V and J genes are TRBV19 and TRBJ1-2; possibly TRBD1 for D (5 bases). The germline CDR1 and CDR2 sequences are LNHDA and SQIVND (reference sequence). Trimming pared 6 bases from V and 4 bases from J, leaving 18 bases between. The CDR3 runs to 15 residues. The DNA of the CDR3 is TGTGCCAGTAGAGGGCCCAGGGCCGAGTCCTATGGCTACACCTTC. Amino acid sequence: CASRGPRAESYGYTF.

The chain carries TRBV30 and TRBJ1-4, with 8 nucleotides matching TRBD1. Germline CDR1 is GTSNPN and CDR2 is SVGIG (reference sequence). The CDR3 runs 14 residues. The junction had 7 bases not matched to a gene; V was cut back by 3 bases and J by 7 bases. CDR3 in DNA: TGTGCCTGGAGCCCGACAGGGACAGGTGAAAAACTGTTTTTT. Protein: CAWSPTGTGEKLFF.

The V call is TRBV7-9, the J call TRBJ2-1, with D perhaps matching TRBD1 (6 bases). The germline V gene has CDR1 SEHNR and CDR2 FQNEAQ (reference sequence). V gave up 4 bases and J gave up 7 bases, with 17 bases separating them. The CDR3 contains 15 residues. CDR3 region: CASSWGRGVGNEQFF. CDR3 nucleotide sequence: TGTGCCAGCAGCTGGGGCAGGGGTGTTGGGAATGAGCAGTTCTTC. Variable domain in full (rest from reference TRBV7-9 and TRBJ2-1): DTGVSQNPRHKITKRGQNVTFRCDPISEHNRLYWYRQTLGQGPEFLTYFQNEAQLEKSRLLSDRFSAERPKGSFSTLEIQRTEQGDSAMYLCASSWGRGVGNEQFFGPGTRLTVL.

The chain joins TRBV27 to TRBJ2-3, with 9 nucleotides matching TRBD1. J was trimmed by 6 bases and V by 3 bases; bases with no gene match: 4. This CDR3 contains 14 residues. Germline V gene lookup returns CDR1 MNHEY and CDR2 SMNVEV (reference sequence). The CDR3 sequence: CASSFYRGLDTQYF. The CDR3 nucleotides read TGTGCCAGCAGTTTTTACAGGGGGCTGGATACGCAGTATTTT.

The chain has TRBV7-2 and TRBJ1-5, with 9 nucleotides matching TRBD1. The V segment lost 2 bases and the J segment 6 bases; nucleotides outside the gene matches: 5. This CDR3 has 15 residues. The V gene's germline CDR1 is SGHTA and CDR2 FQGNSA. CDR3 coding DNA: TGTGCCAGCAGCTTATGGGACAGGGTCGGTCAGCCCCAGCATTTT. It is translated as CASSLWDRVGQPQHF.

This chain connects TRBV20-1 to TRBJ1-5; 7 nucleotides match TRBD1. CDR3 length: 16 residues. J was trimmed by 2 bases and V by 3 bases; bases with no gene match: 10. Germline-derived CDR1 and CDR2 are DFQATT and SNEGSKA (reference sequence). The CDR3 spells CSASSGGLFGNQPQHF. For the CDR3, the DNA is TGCAGTGCTAGTTCAGGGGGGCTTTTCGGCAATCAGCCCCAGCATTTT.

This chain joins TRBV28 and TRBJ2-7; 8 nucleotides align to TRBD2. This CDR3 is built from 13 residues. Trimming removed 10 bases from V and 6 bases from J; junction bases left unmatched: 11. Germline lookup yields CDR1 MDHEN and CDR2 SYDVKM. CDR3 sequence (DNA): TGTGCCACCCCGTCGGGGGGGGAGGGCGAGCAGTACTTC. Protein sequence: CATPSGGEGEQYF.

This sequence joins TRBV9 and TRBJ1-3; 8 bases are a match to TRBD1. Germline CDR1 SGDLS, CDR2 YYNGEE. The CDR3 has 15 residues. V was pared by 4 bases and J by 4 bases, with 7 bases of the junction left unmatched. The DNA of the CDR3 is TGTGCCAGCAGCCCTACAGGGGGATGGGGAAACACCATATATTTT. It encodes CASSPTGGWGNTIYF.

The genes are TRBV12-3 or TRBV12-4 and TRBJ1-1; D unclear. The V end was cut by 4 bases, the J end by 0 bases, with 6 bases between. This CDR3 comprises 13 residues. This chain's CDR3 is CASSSAMNTEAFF. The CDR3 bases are TGTGCCAGCAGTTCCGCGATGAACACTGAAGCTTTCTTT.

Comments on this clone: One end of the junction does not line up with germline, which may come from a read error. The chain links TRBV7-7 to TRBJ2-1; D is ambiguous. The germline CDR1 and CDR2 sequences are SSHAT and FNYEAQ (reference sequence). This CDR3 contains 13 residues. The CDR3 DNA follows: TGTGCTAGCAGCTTAGAACGGTATGGTGAGCAGTTCTTC. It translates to CASSLERYGEQFF.

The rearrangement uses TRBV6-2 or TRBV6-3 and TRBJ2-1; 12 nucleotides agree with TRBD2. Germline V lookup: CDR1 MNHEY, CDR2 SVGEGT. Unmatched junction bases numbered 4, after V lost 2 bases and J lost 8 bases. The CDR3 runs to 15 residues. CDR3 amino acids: CASSYGLAGRDEQFF. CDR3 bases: TGTGCCAGCAGTTACGGACTAGCGGGAAGGGATGAGCAGTTCTTC.

CDR3 protein: CASSHHRVAGGLGETQYF. The CDR3 DNA reads TGTGCCAGCAGCCACCACCGGGTAGCGGGGGGGCTCGGAGAGACCCAGTACTTC. This sequence joins TRBV13 and TRBJ2-5; 11 bases map to TRBD2. Trimming took 5 bases from V and 4 from J; bases not matched to a gene: 15. This CDR3 has 18 amino acids. Germline V gives CDR1 PRHDT, CDR2 FYEKMQ (reference sequence).

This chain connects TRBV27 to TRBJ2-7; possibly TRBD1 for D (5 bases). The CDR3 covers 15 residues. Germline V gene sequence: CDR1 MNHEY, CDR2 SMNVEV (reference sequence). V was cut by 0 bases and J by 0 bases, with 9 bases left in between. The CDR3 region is CASSLSGDSSYEQYF. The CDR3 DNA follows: TGTGCCAGCAGTTTATCTGGCGACAGCTCCTACGAGCAGTACTTC.

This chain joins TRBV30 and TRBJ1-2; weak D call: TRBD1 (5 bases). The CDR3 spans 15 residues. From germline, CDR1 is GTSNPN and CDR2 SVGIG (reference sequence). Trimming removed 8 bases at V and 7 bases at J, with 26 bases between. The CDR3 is CAGSLRGIIKSGYTF. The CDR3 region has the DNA TGTGCCGGCTCCCTCCGGGGGATCATTAAATCTGGCTACACCTTC.

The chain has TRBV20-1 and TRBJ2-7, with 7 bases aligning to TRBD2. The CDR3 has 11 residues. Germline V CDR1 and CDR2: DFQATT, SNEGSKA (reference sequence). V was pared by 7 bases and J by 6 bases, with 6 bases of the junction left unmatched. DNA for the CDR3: TGCAGTGGGTGGGGGGGTAGCGAGCAGTACTTC. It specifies CSGWGGSEQYF.

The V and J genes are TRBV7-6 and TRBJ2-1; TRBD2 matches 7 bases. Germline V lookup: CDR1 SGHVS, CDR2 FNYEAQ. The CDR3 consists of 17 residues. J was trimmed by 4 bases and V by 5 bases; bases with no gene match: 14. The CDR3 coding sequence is TGTGCCAGCAGCCGAACCTGGGGGGGAGTTACTTACAATGAGCAGTTCTTC. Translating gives CASSRTWGGVTYNEQFF.

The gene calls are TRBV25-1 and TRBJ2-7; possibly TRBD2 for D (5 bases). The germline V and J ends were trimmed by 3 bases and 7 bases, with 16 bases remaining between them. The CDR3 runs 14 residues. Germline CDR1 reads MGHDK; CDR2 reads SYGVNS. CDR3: CASSELGQREEQYF. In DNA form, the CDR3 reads TGTGCCAGCAGTGAGTTAGGTCAGAGGGAAGAGCAGTACTTC.

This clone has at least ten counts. Here the CDR3 reads CASSLTPTGNEQFF. The CDR3 DNA follows: TGTGCCAGCAGCTTAACTCCTACAGGGAATGAGCAGTTCTTC. V is TRBV7-3 and J is TRBJ2-1, with D tentatively TRBD1 (6 bases). The V end lost 0 bases, the J end lost 7 bases, and 10 bases lay between the germline ends. The CDR3 runs to 14 residues. Looked up from germline, CDR1 is SGHTA and CDR2 is FQGTGA.

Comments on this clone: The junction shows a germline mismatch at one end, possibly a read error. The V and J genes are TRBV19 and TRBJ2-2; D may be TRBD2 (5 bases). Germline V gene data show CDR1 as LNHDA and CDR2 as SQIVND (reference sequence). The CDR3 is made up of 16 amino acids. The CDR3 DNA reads TGTGCCAGTAGTATAGGTTCTCGAGGGAACGCCGGGGAGCTGTTTTTT. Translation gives CASSIGSRGNAGELFF.

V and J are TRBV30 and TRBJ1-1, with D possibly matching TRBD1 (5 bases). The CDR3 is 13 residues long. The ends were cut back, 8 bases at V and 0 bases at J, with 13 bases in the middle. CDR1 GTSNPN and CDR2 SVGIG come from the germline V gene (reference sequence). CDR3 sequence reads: CAHKGMVNTEAFF. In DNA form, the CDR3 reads TGTGCCCATAAGGGGATGGTGAACACTGAAGCTTTCTTT.

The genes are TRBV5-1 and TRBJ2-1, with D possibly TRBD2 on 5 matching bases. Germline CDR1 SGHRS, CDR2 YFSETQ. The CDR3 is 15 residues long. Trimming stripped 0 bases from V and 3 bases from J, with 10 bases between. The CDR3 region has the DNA TGCGCCAGCAGCTTGGTGCCAGCGGTCTACAATGAGCAGTTCTTC. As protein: CASSLVPAVYNEQFF.

This chain's CDR3 is CASSLDRGYYNEQFF. CDR3 bases: TGTGCCAGCAGTTTAGATAGGGGGTATTACAATGAGCAGTTCTTC. The genes are TRBV27 and TRBJ2-1; possibly TRBD1 for D (6 bases). This CDR3 is built from 15 residues. V lost 2 bases and J lost 4, with 12 bases in between. Germline CDR1 is MNHEY and CDR2 is SMNVEV (reference sequence).

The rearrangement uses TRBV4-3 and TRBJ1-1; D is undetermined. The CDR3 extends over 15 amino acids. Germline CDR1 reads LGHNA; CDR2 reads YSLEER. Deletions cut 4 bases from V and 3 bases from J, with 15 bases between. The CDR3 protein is CASSPSESLYTEAFF. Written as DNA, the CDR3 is TGCGCCAGCAGCCCCTCGGAGTCCTTATACACTGAAGCTTTCTTT.

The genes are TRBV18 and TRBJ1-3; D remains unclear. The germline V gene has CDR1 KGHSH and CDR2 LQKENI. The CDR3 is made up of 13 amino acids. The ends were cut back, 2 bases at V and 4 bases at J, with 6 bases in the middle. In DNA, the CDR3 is TGTGCCAGCTCACCAGAGGCCGGAAACACCATATATTTT. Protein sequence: CASSPEAGNTIYF.

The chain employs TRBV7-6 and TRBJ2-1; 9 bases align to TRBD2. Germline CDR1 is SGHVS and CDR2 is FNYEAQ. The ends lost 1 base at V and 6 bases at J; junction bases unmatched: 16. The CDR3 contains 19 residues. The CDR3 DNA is TGTGCCAGCAGCTTAGGTTGGCGCTCCGGGACTAGCCTTCCCAATGAGCAGTTCTTC. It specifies CASSLGWRSGTSLPNEQFF.

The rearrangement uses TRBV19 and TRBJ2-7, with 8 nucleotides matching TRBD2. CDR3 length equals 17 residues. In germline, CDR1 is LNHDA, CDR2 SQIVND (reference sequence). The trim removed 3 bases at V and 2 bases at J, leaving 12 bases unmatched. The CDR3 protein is CASSIRSGGPSPYEQYF. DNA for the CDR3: TGTGCCAGTAGTATCCGGTCGGGGGGGCCGTCCCCCTACGAGCAGTACTTC.